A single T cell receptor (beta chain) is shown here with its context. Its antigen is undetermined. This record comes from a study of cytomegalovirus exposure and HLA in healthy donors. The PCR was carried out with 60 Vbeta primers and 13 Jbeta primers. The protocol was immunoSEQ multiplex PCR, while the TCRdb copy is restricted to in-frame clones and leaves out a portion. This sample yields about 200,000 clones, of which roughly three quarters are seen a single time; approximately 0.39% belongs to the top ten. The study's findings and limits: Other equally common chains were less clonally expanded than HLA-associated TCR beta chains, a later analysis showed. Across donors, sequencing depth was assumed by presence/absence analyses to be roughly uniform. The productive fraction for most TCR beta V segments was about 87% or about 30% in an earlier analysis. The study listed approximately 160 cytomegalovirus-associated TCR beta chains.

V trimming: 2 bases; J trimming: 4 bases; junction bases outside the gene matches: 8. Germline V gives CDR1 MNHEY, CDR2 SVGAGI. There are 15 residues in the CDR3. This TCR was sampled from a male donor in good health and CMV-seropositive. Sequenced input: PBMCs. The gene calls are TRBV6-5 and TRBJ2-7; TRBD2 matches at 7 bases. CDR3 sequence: CASSYVPSGAYEQYF. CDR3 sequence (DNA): TGTGCCAGCAGTTACGTCCCTAGCGGAGCATACGAGCAGTACTTC.